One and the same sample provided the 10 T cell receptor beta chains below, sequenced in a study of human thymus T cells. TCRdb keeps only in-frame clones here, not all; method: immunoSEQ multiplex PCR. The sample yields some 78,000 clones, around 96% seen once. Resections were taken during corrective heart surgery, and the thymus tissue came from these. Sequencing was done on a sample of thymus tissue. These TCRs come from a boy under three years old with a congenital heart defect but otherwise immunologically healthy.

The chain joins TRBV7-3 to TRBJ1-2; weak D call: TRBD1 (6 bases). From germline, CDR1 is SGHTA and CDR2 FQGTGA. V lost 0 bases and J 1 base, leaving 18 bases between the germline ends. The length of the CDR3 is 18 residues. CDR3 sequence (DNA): TGTGCCAGCAGCTTAACGTTAGGGGGGGCGCCCCGTAACTATGGCTACACCTTC. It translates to CASSLTLGGAPRNYGYTF.

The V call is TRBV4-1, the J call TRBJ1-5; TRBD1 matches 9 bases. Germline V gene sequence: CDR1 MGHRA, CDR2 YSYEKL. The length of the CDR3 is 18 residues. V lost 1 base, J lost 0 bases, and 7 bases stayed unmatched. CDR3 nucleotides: TGCGCCAGCAGCCAAGGTGAGGACAGGGGAACTAGCAATCAGCCCCAGCATTTT. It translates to CASSQGEDRGTSNQPQHF.

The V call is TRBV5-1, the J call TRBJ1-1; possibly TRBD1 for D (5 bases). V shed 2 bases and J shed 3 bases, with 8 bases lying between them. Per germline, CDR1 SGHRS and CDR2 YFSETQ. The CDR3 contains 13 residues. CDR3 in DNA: TGCGCCAGCAGCTTCCCGACAGACACTGAAGCTTTCTTT. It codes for CASSFPTDTEAFF.

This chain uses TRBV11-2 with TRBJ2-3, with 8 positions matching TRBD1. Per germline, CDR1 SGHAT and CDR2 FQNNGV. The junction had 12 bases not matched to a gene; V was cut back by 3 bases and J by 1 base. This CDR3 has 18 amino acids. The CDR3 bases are TGTGCCAGCAGCTTCGAAGTTTATGGGACAGGACGCACAGATACGCAGTATTTT. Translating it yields CASSFEVYGTGRTDTQYF. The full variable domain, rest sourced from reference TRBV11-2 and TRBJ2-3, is EAGVAQSPRYKIIEKRQSVAFWCNPISGHATLYWYQQILGQGPKLLIQFQNNGVVDDSQLPKDRFSAERLKGVDSTLKIQPAKLEDSAVYLCASSFEVYGTGRTDTQYFGPGTRLTVL.

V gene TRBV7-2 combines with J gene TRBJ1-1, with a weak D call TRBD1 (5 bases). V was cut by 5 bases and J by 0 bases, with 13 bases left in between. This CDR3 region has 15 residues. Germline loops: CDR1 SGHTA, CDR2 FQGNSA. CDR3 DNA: TGTGCCAGCAGCCCAGGACACTTCATGAACACTGAAGCTTTCTTT. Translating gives CASSPGHFMNTEAFF. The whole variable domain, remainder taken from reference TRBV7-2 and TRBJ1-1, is GAGVSQSPSNKVTEKGKDVELRCDPISGHTALYWYRQSLGQGLEFLIYFQGNSAPDKSGLPSDRFSAERTGGSVSTLTIQRTQQEDSAVYLCASSPGHFMNTEAFFGQGTRLTVV.

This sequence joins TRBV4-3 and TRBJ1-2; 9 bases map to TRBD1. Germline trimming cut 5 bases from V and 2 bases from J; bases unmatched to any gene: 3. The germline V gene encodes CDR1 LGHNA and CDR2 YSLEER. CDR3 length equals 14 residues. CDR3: CASSGGQGNYGYTF. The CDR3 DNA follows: TGCGCCAGCAGCGGGGGACAGGGCAACTATGGCTACACCTTC.

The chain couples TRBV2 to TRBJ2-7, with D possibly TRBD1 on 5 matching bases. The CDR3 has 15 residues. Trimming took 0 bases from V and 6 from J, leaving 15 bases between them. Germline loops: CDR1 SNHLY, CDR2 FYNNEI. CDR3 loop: CASSEAGAAISEQYF. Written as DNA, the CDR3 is TGTGCCAGCAGTGAAGCAGGGGCCGCAATCTCCGAGCAGTACTTC. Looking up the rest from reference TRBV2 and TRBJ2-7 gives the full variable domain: EPEVTQTPSHQVTQMGQEVILRCVPISNHLYFYWYRQILGQKVEFLVSFYNNEISEKSEIFDDQFSVERPDGSNFTLKIRSTKLEDSAMYFCASSEAGAAISEQYFGPGTRLTVT.

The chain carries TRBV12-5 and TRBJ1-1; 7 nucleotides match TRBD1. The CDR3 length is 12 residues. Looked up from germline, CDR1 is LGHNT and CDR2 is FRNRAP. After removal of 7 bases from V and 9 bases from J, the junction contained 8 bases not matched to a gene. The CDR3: CASATGVQKAFF. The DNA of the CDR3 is TGTGCTAGTGCCACAGGGGTCCAAAAAGCTTTCTTT.

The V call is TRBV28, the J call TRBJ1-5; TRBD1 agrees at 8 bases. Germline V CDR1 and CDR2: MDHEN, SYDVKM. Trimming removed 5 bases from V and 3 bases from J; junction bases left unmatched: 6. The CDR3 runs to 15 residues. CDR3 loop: CASSKSTGDNQPQHF. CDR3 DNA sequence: TGTGCCAGCAGTAAATCGACAGGGGACAATCAGCCCCAGCATTTT. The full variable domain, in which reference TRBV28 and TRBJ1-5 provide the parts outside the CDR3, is DVKVTQSSRYLVKRTGEKVFLECVQDMDHENMFWYRQDPGLGLRLIYFSYDVKMKEKGDIPEGYSVSREKKERFSLILESASTNQTSMYLCASSKSTGDNQPQHFGDGTRLSIL.

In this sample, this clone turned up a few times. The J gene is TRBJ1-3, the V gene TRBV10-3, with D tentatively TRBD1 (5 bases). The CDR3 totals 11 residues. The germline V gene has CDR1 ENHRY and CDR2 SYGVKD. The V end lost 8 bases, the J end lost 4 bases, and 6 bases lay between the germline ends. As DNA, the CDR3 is TGTGCCATCGACAGAGGAAACACCATATATTTT. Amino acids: CAIDRGNTIYF.